This is a list of T cell receptor beta chains from one sample in a study of T cells in tuberculosis. Libraries were prepared by immunoSEQ multiplex PCR; TCRdb keeps only in-frame clonotypes and omits some of them. The sample records 40,000 to 50,000 clones, 95% being singletons. Sequencing used PBMCs. All receptors come from a donor aged 10-29 years with latent tuberculosis or without tuberculosis infection. Both conserved end residues are part of each CDR3. D genes are given only for firm matches. Expanded clones are given a class, and other clones once, few, many or no size at all.

CDR3aa: CASSPGQGDSSSNQPQHF; CDR3nt: TGTGCCAGCAGCCCGGGACAGGGGGACTCTTCTAGCAATCAGCCCCAGCATTTT; j_gene: TRBJ1-5; abundance: .; d_gene: TRBD1; v_gene: TRBV25-1
CDR3aa: CASSPWTSGGPLAKNIQYF; CDR3nt: TGTGCCAGCAGCCCCTGGACTAGCGGGGGGCCTCTAGCCAAAAACATTCAGTACTTC; j_gene: TRBJ2-4; abundance: .; d_gene: TRBD2; v_gene: TRBV9
CDR3aa: CASKGRQGPYNEQFF; CDR3nt: TGTGCCAGTAAGGGCCGCCAGGGGCCATACAATGAGCAGTTCTTC; j_gene: TRBJ2-1; abundance: .; d_gene: .; v_gene: TRBV19
CDR3aa: CASSYSGGNTEAFF; CDR3nt: TGTGCCAGCAGTTACTCGGGGGGGAACACTGAAGCTTTCTTT; j_gene: TRBJ1-1; abundance: .; d_gene: .; v_gene: TRBV6-5
CDR3aa: CASSRDRQEFPTNEKLFF; CDR3nt: TGCGCCAGCTCAAGGGACAGACAAGAATTCCCAACTAATGAAAAACTGTTTTTT; j_gene: TRBJ1-4; abundance: .; d_gene: TRBD1; v_gene: TRBV4-3
CDR3aa: CASGGVYEQYF; CDR3nt: TGCGCCAGCGGGGGGGTTTACGAGCAGTACTTC; j_gene: TRBJ2-7; abundance: .; d_gene: TRBD2; v_gene: TRBV10-2
CDR3aa: CASSAQTDTQYF; CDR3nt: TGTGCCAGCAGCGCACAAACAGATACGCAGTATTTT; j_gene: TRBJ2-3; abundance: .; d_gene: .; v_gene: TRBV9
CDR3aa: CATQGRGSNQPQHF; CDR3nt: TGTGCCACACAGGGCAGAGGGAGTAATCAGCCCCAGCATTTT; j_gene: TRBJ1-5; abundance: .; d_gene: .; v_gene: TRBV28
CDR3aa: CASSLAAGGQGAAEAFF; CDR3nt: TGTGCCAGCAGCTTAGCGGCCGGTGGGCAGGGGGCAGCTGAAGCTTTCTTT; j_gene: TRBJ1-1; abundance: .; d_gene: TRBD1; v_gene: TRBV7-8
CDR3aa: CASSETGPFGSYSPLHF; CDR3nt: TGTGCCAGCAGCGAAACAGGGCCGTTTGGGTCATATTCACCCCTCCACTTT; j_gene: TRBJ1-6; abundance: .; d_gene: .; v_gene: TRBV7-3
CDR3aa: CASSARQVDQPQHF; CDR3nt: TGTGCCAGCAGCGCGAGACAGGTCGATCAGCCCCAGCATTTT; j_gene: TRBJ1-5; abundance: .; d_gene: .; v_gene: TRBV9
CDR3aa: CASSFDRRPEAFF; CDR3nt: TGTGCCAGCAGCTTCGACAGAAGACCTGAAGCTTTCTTT; j_gene: TRBJ1-1; abundance: .; d_gene: .; v_gene: TRBV5-6
CDR3aa: CASSSSQSFFVNTEAFF; CDR3nt: TGTGCCAGCAGTTCTTCACAGAGTTTCTTTGTGAACACTGAAGCTTTCTTT; j_gene: TRBJ1-1; abundance: .; d_gene: .; v_gene: TRBV27
CDR3aa: CASSVAGAGEGGNTIYF; CDR3nt: TGTGCCAGCAGCGTAGCAGGGGCCGGGGAAGGAGGAAACACCATATATTTT; j_gene: TRBJ1-3; abundance: .; d_gene: .; v_gene: TRBV9
CDR3aa: CASSDERNTGELFF; CDR3nt: TGTGCCAGCAGTGACGAGCGGAACACCGGGGAGCTGTTTTTT; j_gene: TRBJ2-2; abundance: .; d_gene: .; v_gene: TRBV6-4
CDR3aa: CSQGLAGSETQYF; CDR3nt: TGCAGCCAGGGGCTAGCGGGGTCGGAGACCCAGTACTTC; j_gene: TRBJ2-5; abundance: .; d_gene: TRBD2; v_gene: TRBV29-1
CDR3aa: CASSQDVASANYGYTF; CDR3nt: TGCGCCAGCAGCCAAGATGTTGCGTCGGCTAACTATGGCTACACCTTC; j_gene: TRBJ1-2; abundance: .; d_gene: .; v_gene: TRBV4-3
CDR3aa: CASSQDLTARDRGLGGYTF; CDR3nt: TGCGCCAGCAGCCAAGATTTAACAGCGCGGGACAGAGGACTCGGAGGCTACACCTTC; j_gene: TRBJ1-2; abundance: .; d_gene: TRBD1; v_gene: TRBV4-3
CDR3aa: CASSVKGDNTDTQYF; CDR3nt: TGTGCCAGCAGTGTGAAGGGGGACAACACAGATACGCAGTATTTT; j_gene: TRBJ2-3; abundance: .; d_gene: .; v_gene: TRBV2
CDR3aa: CAISENSRGQRNYGYTF; CDR3nt: TGTGCCATCAGTGAGAATTCAAGAGGACAGAGAAACTATGGCTACACCTTC; j_gene: TRBJ1-2; abundance: .; d_gene: .; v_gene: TRBV10-3
CDR3aa: CASSGTRTINQPQHF; CDR3nt: TGTGCCAGTAGTGGAACACGAACTATCAATCAGCCCCAGCATTTT; j_gene: TRBJ1-5; abundance: .; d_gene: .; v_gene: TRBV19
CDR3aa: CASSPRDSRNSPLHF; CDR3nt: TGTGCCAGCAGCCCCAGGGACAGTCGAAATTCACCCCTCCACTTT; j_gene: TRBJ1-6; abundance: .; d_gene: TRBD1; v_gene: TRBV9
CDR3aa: CASGTEAFF; CDR3nt: TGTGCATCGGGGACAGAAGCTTTCTTT; j_gene: TRBJ1-1; abundance: .; d_gene: .; v_gene: TRBV30
CDR3aa: CAWSTGQSNEKLFF; CDR3nt: TGTGCCTGGAGTACTGGACAGAGTAATGAAAAACTGTTTTTT; j_gene: TRBJ1-4; abundance: .; d_gene: .; v_gene: TRBV30
CDR3aa: CASTSRFSLSGTEAFF; CDR3nt: TGTGCCAGCACCTCACGGTTTAGTTTGTCGGGTACTGAAGCTTTCTTT; j_gene: TRBJ1-1; abundance: .; d_gene: .; v_gene: TRBV7-9
CDR3aa: CASSRTGGETQYF; CDR3nt: TGTGCCAGCAGCCGGACAGGGGGAGAGACCCAGTACTTC; j_gene: TRBJ2-5; abundance: once; d_gene: TRBD1; v_gene: TRBV7-9
CDR3aa: CASSNLPGDLVTEAFF; CDR3nt: TGTGCCAGCTCAAACCTCCCAGGGGATTTGGTCACTGAAGCTTTCTTT; j_gene: TRBJ1-1; abundance: .; d_gene: .; v_gene: TRBV18
CDR3aa: CASSPSYRDPTEAFF; CDR3nt: TGTGCCAGCAGTCCCTCATACAGGGACCCCACTGAAGCTTTCTTT; j_gene: TRBJ1-1; abundance: once; d_gene: .; v_gene: TRBV27
CDR3aa: CASSPTGTGPNEQFF; CDR3nt: TGTGCCAGCAGCCCTACCGGGACAGGACCCAATGAGCAGTTCTTC; j_gene: TRBJ2-1; abundance: .; d_gene: TRBD1; v_gene: TRBV9
CDR3aa: CASSQDRVGQGDTEAFF; CDR3nt: TGCGCCAGCAGCCAAGATAGGGTGGGACAGGGGGACACTGAAGCTTTCTTT; j_gene: TRBJ1-1; abundance: .; d_gene: TRBD1; v_gene: TRBV4-1
CDR3aa: CASSYGQNVEAFF; CDR3nt: TGTGCCAGCAGTTACGGGCAGAATGTTGAAGCTTTCTTT; j_gene: TRBJ1-1; abundance: once; d_gene: .; v_gene: TRBV6-5
CDR3aa: CASSSNSRQGGNYGYTF; CDR3nt: TGTGCCAGCAGTTCCAACTCCCGACAGGGAGGTAACTATGGCTACACCTTC; j_gene: TRBJ1-2; abundance: .; d_gene: TRBD1; v_gene: TRBV27
CDR3aa: CASRLPWTGHYEQYF; CDR3nt: TGTGCCAGCAGGCTGCCTTGGACAGGGCACTACGAGCAGTACTTC; j_gene: TRBJ2-7; abundance: .; d_gene: TRBD1; v_gene: TRBV6-1
CDR3aa: CASSERGWITEAFF; CDR3nt: TGCGCCAGCAGCGAAAGGGGTTGGATCACTGAAGCTTTCTTT; j_gene: TRBJ1-1; abundance: .; d_gene: .; v_gene: TRBV5-1
CDR3aa: CASARGRDQPQHF; CDR3nt: TGTGCCAGCGCCAGGGGGCGAGATCAGCCCCAGCATTTT; j_gene: TRBJ1-5; abundance: .; d_gene: TRBD1; v_gene: TRBV6-5
CDR3aa: CASSSPDRGDTEAFF; CDR3nt: TGTGCCAGCAGTTCCCCGGACAGGGGCGACACTGAAGCTTTCTTT; j_gene: TRBJ1-1; abundance: .; d_gene: TRBD1; v_gene: TRBV28
CDR3aa: CAGRGGTNTGELFF; CDR3nt: TGTGCCGGACGGGGAGGAACGAACACCGGGGAGCTGTTTTTT; j_gene: TRBJ2-2; abundance: .; d_gene: .; v_gene: TRBV5-4
CDR3aa: CSDRGEANTEAFF; CDR3nt: TGCAGCGACAGGGGGGAAGCAAACACTGAAGCTTTCTTT; j_gene: TRBJ1-1; abundance: .; d_gene: TRBD1; v_gene: TRBV29-1
CDR3aa: CASSIGPSGTQETQYF; CDR3nt: TGTGCCAGTAGTATTGGGCCTAGCGGAACCCAAGAGACCCAGTACTTC; j_gene: TRBJ2-5; abundance: .; d_gene: TRBD2; v_gene: TRBV19
CDR3aa: CASSPARGRHTEAFF; CDR3nt: TGTGCCAGCTCACCCGCCAGGGGAAGGCACACTGAAGCTTTCTTT; j_gene: TRBJ1-1; abundance: .; d_gene: .; v_gene: TRBV18
CDR3aa: CASSPGTGRNFNEKLFF; CDR3nt: TGTGCCAGCAGCCCCGGGACAGGGCGGAATTTTAATGAAAAACTGTTTTTT; j_gene: TRBJ1-4; abundance: .; d_gene: TRBD1; v_gene: TRBV9
CDR3aa: CASILPGRVPYEQYF; CDR3nt: TGTGCCAGCATCCTCCCCGGCAGGGTCCCCTACGAGCAGTACTTC; j_gene: TRBJ2-7; abundance: .; d_gene: .; v_gene: TRBV6-1
CDR3aa: CSAFEGFEQYF; CDR3nt: TGCAGTGCTTTTGAGGGATTCGAGCAGTACTTC; j_gene: TRBJ2-7; abundance: .; d_gene: .; v_gene: TRBV20-1
CDR3aa: CASSVDRGSSYGYTF; CDR3nt: TGTGCCAGTAGTGTGGACAGGGGGTCCTCCTATGGCTACACCTTC; j_gene: TRBJ1-2; abundance: .; d_gene: TRBD1; v_gene: TRBV19
CDR3aa: CASSIRAGEGYEQYF; CDR3nt: TGTGCCAGTAGTATACGGGCAGGGGAAGGGTACGAGCAGTACTTC; j_gene: TRBJ2-7; abundance: .; d_gene: .; v_gene: TRBV19
CDR3aa: CASRPQRTEGVNTEAFF; CDR3nt: TGTGCCAGCAGACCTCAACGAACGGAAGGGGTGAACACTGAAGCTTTCTTT; j_gene: TRBJ1-1; abundance: .; d_gene: .; v_gene: TRBV28
CDR3aa: CASRMDRAGSEAFF; CDR3nt: TGTGCCAGCAGGATGGACAGGGCCGGCTCGGAAGCTTTCTTT; j_gene: TRBJ1-1; abundance: .; d_gene: TRBD1; v_gene: TRBV6-5
CDR3aa: CASSSGQASTGELFF; CDR3nt: TGTGCCAGCAGCTCAGGACAGGCGAGCACCGGGGAGCTGTTTTTT; j_gene: TRBJ2-2; abundance: .; d_gene: TRBD1; v_gene: TRBV25-1
CDR3aa: CASSGDQAGYTF; CDR3nt: TGTGCCAGCAGCGGAGACCAAGCGGGCTACACCTTC; j_gene: TRBJ1-2; abundance: .; d_gene: .; v_gene: TRBV13
CDR3aa: CASSLRGYGYTF; CDR3nt: TGTGCCAGCAGCCTGAGGGGGTATGGCTACACCTTC; j_gene: TRBJ1-2; abundance: .; d_gene: .; v_gene: TRBV27
CDR3aa: CASSATVNTEAFF; CDR3nt: TGTGCCAGCAGCGCCACGGTGAACACTGAAGCTTTCTTT; j_gene: TRBJ1-1; abundance: .; d_gene: .; v_gene: TRBV7-8
CDR3aa: CASSPGYGCGPYSNQPQHF; CDR3nt: TGTGCCAGCAGCCCGGGGTATGGGTGCGGGCCTTATAGCAATCAGCCCCAGCATTTT; j_gene: TRBJ1-5; abundance: .; d_gene: .; v_gene: TRBV7-4
CDR3aa: CSVEDNRNTEAFF; CDR3nt: TGCAGCGTTGAAGATAACAGGAACACTGAAGCTTTCTTT; j_gene: TRBJ1-1; abundance: once; d_gene: .; v_gene: TRBV29-1
CDR3aa: CASSIGHGGYTF; CDR3nt: TGTGCCAGCAGCATAGGACATGGTGGCTACACCTTC; j_gene: TRBJ1-2; abundance: .; d_gene: .; v_gene: TRBV7-9
CDR3aa: CASSLASGANTEAFF; CDR3nt: TGCGCCAGCAGCTTGGCCTCAGGGGCTAACACTGAAGCTTTCTTT; j_gene: TRBJ1-1; abundance: .; d_gene: .; v_gene: TRBV5-1
CDR3aa: CASSLRPRATEAFF; CDR3nt: TGTGCCAGCAGTTTACGCCCTAGAGCCACTGAAGCTTTCTTT; j_gene: TRBJ1-1; abundance: .; d_gene: .; v_gene: TRBV27
CDR3aa: CAWNSGNTEAFF; CDR3nt: TGTGCCTGGAACAGCGGTAACACTGAAGCTTTCTTT; j_gene: TRBJ1-1; abundance: once; d_gene: .; v_gene: TRBV30
CDR3aa: CASSHDRDEQYF; CDR3nt: TGTGCCAGCAGCCACGACAGGGACGAGCAGTACTTC; j_gene: TRBJ2-7; abundance: .; d_gene: TRBD1; v_gene: TRBV6-5
CDR3aa: CASSRGGANVLTF; CDR3nt: TGTGCCAGCAGTAGGGGAGGGGCCAACGTCCTGACTTTC; j_gene: TRBJ2-6; abundance: .; d_gene: .; v_gene: TRBV27